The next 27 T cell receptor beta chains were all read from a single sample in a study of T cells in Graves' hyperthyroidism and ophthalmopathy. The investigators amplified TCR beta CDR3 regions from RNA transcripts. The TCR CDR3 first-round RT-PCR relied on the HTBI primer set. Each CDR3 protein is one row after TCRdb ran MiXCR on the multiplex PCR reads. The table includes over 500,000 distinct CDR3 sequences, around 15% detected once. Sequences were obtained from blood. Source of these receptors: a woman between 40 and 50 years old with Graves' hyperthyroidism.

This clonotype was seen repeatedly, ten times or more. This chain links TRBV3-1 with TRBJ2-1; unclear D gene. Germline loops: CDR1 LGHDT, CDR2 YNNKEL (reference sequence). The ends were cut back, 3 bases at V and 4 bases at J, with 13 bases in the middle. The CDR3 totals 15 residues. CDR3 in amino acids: CASSHFNLGYNEQFF. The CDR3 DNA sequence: TGTGCCAGCAGCCACTTTAATTTAGGGTACAATGAGCAGTTCTTC.

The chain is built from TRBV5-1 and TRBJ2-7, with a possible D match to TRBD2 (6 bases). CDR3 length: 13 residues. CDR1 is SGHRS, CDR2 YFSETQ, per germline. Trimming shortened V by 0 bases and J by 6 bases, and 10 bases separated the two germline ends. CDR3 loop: CASSLGSGAEQYF. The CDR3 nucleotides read TGCGCCAGCAGCTTGGGATCGGGAGCCGAGCAGTACTTC.

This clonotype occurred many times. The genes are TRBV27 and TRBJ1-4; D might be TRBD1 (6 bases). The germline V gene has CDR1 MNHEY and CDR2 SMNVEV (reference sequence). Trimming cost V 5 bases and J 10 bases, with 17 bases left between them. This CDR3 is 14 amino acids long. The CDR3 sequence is CASSEQGRGTKLFF. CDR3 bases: TGTGCCAGCAGTGAACAGGGAAGGGGGACAAAACTGTTTTTT.

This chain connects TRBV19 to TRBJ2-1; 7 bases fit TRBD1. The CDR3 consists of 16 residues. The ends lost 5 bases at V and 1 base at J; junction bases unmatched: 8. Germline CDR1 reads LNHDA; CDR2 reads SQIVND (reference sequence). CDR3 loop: CASSLTGTVSYNEQFF. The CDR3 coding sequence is TGTGCCAGTAGTCTAACCGGGACAGTATCCTACAATGAGCAGTTCTTC.

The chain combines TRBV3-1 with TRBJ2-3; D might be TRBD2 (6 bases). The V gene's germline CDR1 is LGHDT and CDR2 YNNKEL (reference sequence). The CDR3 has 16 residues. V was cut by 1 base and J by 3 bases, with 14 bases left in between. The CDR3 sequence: CASSQVGGSATDTQYF. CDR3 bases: TGTGCCAGCAGCCAAGTTGGGGGGAGTGCTACAGATACGCAGTATTTT.

The DNA of the CDR3 is TGTGCCAGCAAAGGGACTGATTTTAACTATGGCTACACCTTC. Translating it yields CASKGTDFNYGYTF. J is TRBJ1-2 and V is TRBV2, with a weak D call TRBD1 (5 bases). CDR3 length equals 14 residues. CDR1 and CDR2 (germline): SNHLY, FYNNEI. Trimming took off 7 bases at V and 1 base at J, with 13 bases between the two ends.

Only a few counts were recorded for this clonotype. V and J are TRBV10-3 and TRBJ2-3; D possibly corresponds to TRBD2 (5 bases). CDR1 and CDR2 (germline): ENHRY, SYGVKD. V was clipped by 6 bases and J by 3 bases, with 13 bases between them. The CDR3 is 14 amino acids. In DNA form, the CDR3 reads TGTGCCATCAGGACGGGGATTACTACAGATACGCAGTATTTT. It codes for CAIRTGITTDTQYF.

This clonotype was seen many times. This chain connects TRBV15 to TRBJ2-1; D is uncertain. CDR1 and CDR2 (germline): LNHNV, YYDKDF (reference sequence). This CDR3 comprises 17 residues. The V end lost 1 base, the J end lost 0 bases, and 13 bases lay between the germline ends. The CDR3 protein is CATSRVFYGSSYNEQFF. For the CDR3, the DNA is TGTGCCACCAGCAGAGTGTTCTACGGAAGCTCCTACAATGAGCAGTTCTTC.

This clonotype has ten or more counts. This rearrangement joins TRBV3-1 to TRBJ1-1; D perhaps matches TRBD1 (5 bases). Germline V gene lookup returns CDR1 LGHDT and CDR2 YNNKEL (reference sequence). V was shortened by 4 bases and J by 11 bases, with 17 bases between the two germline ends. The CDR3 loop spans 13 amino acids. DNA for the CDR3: TGTGCCAGCAGCCCCCGCTCTCAAGGGGACGCTTTCTTT. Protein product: CASSPRSQGDAFF. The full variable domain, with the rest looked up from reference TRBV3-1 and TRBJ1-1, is DTAVSQTPKYLVTQMGNDKSIKCEQNLGHDTMYWYKQDSKKFLKIMFSYNNKELIINETVPNRFSPKSPDKAHLNLHINSLELGDSAVYFCASSPRSQGDAFFGQGTRLTVV.

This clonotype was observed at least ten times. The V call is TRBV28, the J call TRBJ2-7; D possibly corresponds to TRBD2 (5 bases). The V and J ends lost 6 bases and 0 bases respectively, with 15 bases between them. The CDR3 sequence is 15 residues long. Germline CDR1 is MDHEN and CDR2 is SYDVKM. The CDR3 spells CASRRSGTYSYEQYF. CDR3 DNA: TGTGCCAGCAGACGGAGCGGAACCTACTCCTACGAGCAGTACTTC. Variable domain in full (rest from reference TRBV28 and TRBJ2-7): DVKVTQSSRYLVKRTGEKVFLECVQDMDHENMFWYRQDPGLGLRLIYFSYDVKMKEKGDIPEGYSVSREKKERFSLILESASTNQTSMYLCASRRSGTYSYEQYFGPGTRLTVT.

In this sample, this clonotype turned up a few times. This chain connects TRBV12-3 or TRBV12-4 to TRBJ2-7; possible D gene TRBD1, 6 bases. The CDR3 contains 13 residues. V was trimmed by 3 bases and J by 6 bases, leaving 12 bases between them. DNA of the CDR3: TGTGCCAGCAGTTTTTTCCCGGACAGCGAGCAGTACTTC. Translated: CASSFFPDSEQYF.

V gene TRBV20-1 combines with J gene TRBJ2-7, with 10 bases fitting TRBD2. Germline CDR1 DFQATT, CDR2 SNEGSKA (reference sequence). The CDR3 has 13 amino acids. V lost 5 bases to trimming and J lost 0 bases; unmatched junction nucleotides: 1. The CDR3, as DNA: TGCAGTGCTGGGACTAGCGACTCCTACGAGCAGTACTTC. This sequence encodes CSAGTSDSYEQYF.

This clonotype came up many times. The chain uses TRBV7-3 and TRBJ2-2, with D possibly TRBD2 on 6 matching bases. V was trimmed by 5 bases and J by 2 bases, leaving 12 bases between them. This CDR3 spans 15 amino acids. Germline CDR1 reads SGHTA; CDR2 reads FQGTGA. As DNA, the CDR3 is TGTGCCAGCAGCCCGGGGGTAGATAACACCGGGGAGCTGTTTTTT. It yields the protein CASSPGVDNTGELFF.

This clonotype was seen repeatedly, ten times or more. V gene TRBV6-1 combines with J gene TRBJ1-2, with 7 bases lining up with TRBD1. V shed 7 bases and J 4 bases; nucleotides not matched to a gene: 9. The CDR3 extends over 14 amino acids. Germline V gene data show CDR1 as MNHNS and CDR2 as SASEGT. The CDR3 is CASNGEQGLYGYTF. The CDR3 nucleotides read TGTGCCAGCAACGGGGAACAGGGGCTCTATGGCTACACCTTC.

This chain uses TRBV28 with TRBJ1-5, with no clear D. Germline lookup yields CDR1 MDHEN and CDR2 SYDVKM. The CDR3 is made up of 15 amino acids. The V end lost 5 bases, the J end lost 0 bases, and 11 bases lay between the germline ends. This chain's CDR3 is CASSPVTYSNQPQHF. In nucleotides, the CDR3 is TGTGCCAGCAGTCCCGTCACTTATAGCAATCAGCCCCAGCATTTT.

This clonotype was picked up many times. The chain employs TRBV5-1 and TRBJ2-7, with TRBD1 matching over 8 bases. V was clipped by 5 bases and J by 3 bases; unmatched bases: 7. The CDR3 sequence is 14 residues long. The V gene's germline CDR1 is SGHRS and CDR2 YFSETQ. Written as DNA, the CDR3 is TGCGCCAGCAGTCCGGACAGGGCATTCTACGAGCAGTACTTC. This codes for CASSPDRAFYEQYF.

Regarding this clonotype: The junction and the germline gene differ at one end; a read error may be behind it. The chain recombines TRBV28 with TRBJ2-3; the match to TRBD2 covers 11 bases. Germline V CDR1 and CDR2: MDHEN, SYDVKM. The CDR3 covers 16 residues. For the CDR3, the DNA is TGTGCCAGCAGTTTAGCGACTAGCGGGACCACAAATACGCAGTATTTT. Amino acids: CASSLATSGTTNTQYF.

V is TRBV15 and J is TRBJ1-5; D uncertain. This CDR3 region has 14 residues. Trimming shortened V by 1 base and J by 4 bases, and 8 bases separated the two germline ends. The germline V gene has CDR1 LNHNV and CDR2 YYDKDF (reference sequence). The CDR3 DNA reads TGTGCCACCAGCAGAGGTCTTGATAATCAGCCCCAGCATTTT. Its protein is CATSRGLDNQPQHF.

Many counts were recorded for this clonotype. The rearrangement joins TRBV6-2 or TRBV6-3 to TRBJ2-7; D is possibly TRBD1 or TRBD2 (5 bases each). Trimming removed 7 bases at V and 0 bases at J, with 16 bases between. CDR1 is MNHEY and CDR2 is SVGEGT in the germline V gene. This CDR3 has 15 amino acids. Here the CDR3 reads CASTHLGPNSYEQYF. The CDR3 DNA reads TGTGCCAGCACCCACCTGGGACCCAACTCCTACGAGCAGTACTTC.

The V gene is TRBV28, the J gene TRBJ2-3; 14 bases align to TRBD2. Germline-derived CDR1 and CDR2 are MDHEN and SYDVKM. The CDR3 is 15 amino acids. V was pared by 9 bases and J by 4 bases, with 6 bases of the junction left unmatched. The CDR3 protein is CASAKGLAGADTQYF. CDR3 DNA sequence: TGTGCCAGTGCTAAGGGACTAGCGGGAGCAGATACGCAGTATTTT. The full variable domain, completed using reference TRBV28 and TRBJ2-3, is DVKVTQSSRYLVKRTGEKVFLECVQDMDHENMFWYRQDPGLGLRLIYFSYDVKMKEKGDIPEGYSVSREKKERFSLILESASTNQTSMYLCASAKGLAGADTQYFGPGTRLTVL.

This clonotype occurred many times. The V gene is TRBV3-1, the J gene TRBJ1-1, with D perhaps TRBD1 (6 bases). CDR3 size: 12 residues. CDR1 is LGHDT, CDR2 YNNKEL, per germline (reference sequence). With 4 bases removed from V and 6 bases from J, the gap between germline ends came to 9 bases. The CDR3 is CASSRGQSEAFF. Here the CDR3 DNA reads TGTGCCAGCAGCCGAGGACAGTCTGAAGCTTTCTTT.

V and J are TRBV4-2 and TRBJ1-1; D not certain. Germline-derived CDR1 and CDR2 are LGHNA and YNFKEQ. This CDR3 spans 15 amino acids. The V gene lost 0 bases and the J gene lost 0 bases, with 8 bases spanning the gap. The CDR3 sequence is CASSQEDAMNTEAFF. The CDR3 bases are TGTGCCAGCAGCCAAGAAGATGCTATGAACACTGAAGCTTTCTTT.

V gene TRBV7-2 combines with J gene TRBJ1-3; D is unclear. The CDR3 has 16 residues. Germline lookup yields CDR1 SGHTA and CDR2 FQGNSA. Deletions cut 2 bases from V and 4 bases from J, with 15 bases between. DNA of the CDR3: TGTGCCAGCAGCTTAATCGCAGGCCGCGGGGGAAACACCATATATTTT. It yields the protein CASSLIAGRGGNTIYF.

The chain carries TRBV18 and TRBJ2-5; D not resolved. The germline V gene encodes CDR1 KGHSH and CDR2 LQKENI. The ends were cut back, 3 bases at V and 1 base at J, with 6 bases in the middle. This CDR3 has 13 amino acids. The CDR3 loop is CASSPTTQETQYF. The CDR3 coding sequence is TGTGCCAGCTCACCCACCACCCAAGAGACCCAGTACTTC.

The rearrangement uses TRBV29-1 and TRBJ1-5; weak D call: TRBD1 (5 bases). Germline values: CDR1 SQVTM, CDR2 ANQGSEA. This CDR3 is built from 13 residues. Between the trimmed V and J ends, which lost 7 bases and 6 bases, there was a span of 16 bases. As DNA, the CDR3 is TGCAGCGAGACCCGGGGCGCGAGTCAGCCCCAGCATTTT. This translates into CSETRGASQPQHF. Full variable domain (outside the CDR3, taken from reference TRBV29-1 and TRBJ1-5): SAVISQKPSRDICQRGTSLTIQCQVDSQVTMMFWYRQQPGQSLTLIATANQGSEATYESGFVIDKFPISRPNLTFSTLTVSNMSPEDSSIYLCSETRGASQPQHFGDGTRLSIL.

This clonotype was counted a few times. CDR3 region: CSARGDRDEKLFF. CDR3 nucleotide sequence: TGCAGTGCTAGGGGGGACAGGGATGAAAAACTGTTTTTT. This chain uses TRBV20-1 with TRBJ1-4; the match to TRBD1 covers 9 bases. This CDR3 is 13 amino acids long. The J segment lost 6 bases and the V segment lost 3 bases, leaving 2 bases of the junction unmatched. Germline lookup yields CDR1 DFQATT and CDR2 SNEGSKA (reference sequence).

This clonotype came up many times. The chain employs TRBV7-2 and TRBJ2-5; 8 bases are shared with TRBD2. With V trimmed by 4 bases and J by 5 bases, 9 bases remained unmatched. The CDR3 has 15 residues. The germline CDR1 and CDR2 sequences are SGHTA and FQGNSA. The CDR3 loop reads CASSSRGGGRETQYF. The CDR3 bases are TGTGCCAGCAGCTCCCGGGGGGGCGGAAGGGAGACCCAGTACTTC.